The T cell receptor beta chain described here comes from a study of blood T cell repertoires in COVID-19. There are 17 residues in the CDR3. CDR1 SGHDT and CDR2 YYEEEE come from the germline V gene. The trim removed 5 bases at V and 6 bases at J, leaving 13 bases unmatched. Clones were sequenced by immunoSEQ multiplex PCR, and TCRdb holds only the in-frame ones, with some missing. The sample includes a few hundred thousand clones, about 81% of them seen just once. Which cohort a participant joined came from the clinical history participants gave. This clonotype was sampled from a man between 35 and 55 years old who had recovered from COVID-19. V gene TRBV5-6 combines with J gene TRBJ2-3, with 12 bases lining up with TRBD2. The sequencing sample was made of PBMCs or T cells enriched from blood (not recorded which). CDR3 amino acids: CASRSYQTSGSRDTQYF. CDR3 bases: TGTGCCAGCAGGTCGTATCAGACTAGCGGGAGCCGGGATACGCAGTATTTT.